The next 15 T cell receptor beta chains were all read from a single sample in a study of memory CD4+ T cells and cytomegalovirus serostatus. Single viable CD3+CD4+CD8-CD45RO+ cells were sorted as the memory CD4+ T cells. TCRdb's table, derived via immunoSEQ multiplex PCR, lists solely in-frame clones and lacks some. The repertoire holds over 40,000 clones, with approximately 80% as singletons. Sample: memory CD4+ T cells from blood. The receptors shown here come from an adult in good health and CMV-seronegative.

The CDR3 loop is CSATESGYTF. In nucleotides, the CDR3 is TGCAGTGCTACAGAGAGTGGCTACACCTTC. V is TRBV20-1 and J is TRBJ1-2; no definite D call. CDR1 and CDR2 from the germline V gene are DFQATT and SNEGSKA (reference sequence). The CDR3 runs 10 residues. V lost 4 bases and J lost 7, with 7 bases in between.

The rearrangement uses TRBV7-9 and TRBJ2-1; 9 nucleotides align to TRBD2. The CDR3 length is 14 residues. Looked up from germline, CDR1 is SEHNR and CDR2 is FQNEAQ (reference sequence). V lost 8 bases and J lost 9; bases outside the gene matches: 11. The CDR3 sequence is CASGKAGGTVEQFF. The CDR3 DNA is TGTGCCAGCGGTAAAGCGGGGGGAACGGTTGAGCAGTTCTTC.

This chain joins TRBV7-2 and TRBJ1-1; D unresolved. Germline V gene lookup returns CDR1 SGHTA and CDR2 FQGNSA. V lost 6 bases and J lost 2, with 4 bases in between. The CDR3 is 11 amino acids. DNA of the CDR3: TGTGCCAGCAGAACCAACACTGAAGCTTTCTTT. It is translated as CASRTNTEAFF. Full variable domain (missing parts from reference TRBV7-2 and TRBJ1-1): GAGVSQSPSNKVTEKGKDVELRCDPISGHTALYWYRQSLGQGLEFLIYFQGNSAPDKSGLPSDRFSAERTGGSVSTLTIQRTQQEDSAVYLCASRTNTEAFFGQGTRLTVV.

This clone is a singleton in its sample. This rearrangement joins TRBV30 to TRBJ1-2, with unresolved D. The CDR3 has 14 amino acids. Between the trimmed V and J ends, which lost 5 bases and 2 bases, there was a span of 15 bases. Germline V CDR1 and CDR2: GTSNPN, SVGIG (reference sequence). The CDR3 DNA follows: TGTGCCTGGCTAGGCGCAGGTAGAAACTATGGCTACACCTTC. Its protein is CAWLGAGRNYGYTF.

Only a few counts were recorded for this clone. J is TRBJ1-6 and V is TRBV10-3; D not certain. Trimming removed 3 bases at V and 7 bases at J, with 10 bases between. The CDR3 loop spans 14 amino acids. Germline values: CDR1 ENHRY, CDR2 SYGVKD. In DNA form, the CDR3 reads TGTGCCATCAGTGATAATCCTCCCAATTCACCCCTCCACTTT. Amino acids: CAISDNPPNSPLHF.

The chain recombines TRBV28 with TRBJ2-1; 12 bases agree with TRBD2. J lost 8 bases, V lost 1 base, and 6 bases had no gene match. Germline V gene sequence: CDR1 MDHEN, CDR2 SYDVKM. The CDR3 runs to 16 residues. The CDR3 DNA follows: TGTGCCAGCAGTTTATTAGCTAGCGGGGGGGCCTATGAGCAGTTCTTC. As protein: CASSLLASGGAYEQFF.

Details on this clone: One end of the junction does not line up with germline, which may come from a read error. The chain is built from TRBV5-6 and TRBJ1-4; D possibly corresponds to TRBD1 (5 bases). Germline V gene data show CDR1 as SGHDT and CDR2 as YYEEEE. The CDR3 loop spans 16 amino acids. The CDR3 sequence: CASSGWVDKPNEKLLF. The CDR3 DNA follows: TGTGCCAGCAGCGGATGGGTGGACAAACCTAATGAAAAACTGCTTTTT.

This chain connects TRBV19 to TRBJ2-1; the match to TRBD1 covers 7 bases. Germline trimming cut 6 bases from V and 5 bases from J; bases unmatched to any gene: 10. Germline V gene sequence: CDR1 LNHDA, CDR2 SQIVND (reference sequence). The CDR3 length is 15 residues. This chain's CDR3 is CASRVDRASNNEQFF. The CDR3 nucleotides read TGTGCCAGTAGGGTTGACAGGGCCAGCAACAATGAGCAGTTCTTC. The variable domain in full, completed from reference TRBV19 and TRBJ2-1, reads DGGITQSPKYLFRKEGQNVTLSCEQNLNHDAMYWYRQDPGQGLRLIYYSQIVNDFQKGDIAEGYSVSREKKESFPLTVTSAQKNPTAFYLCASRVDRASNNEQFFGPGTRLTVL.

The genes are TRBV5-5 and TRBJ2-3; 8 bases match TRBD1. The length of the CDR3 is 17 residues. Germline lookup yields CDR1 SGHKS and CDR2 YYEKEE (reference sequence). V trimming: 2 bases; J trimming: 1 base; junction bases outside the gene matches: 9. CDR3 sequence: CASSFGRGQEGTDTQYF. The CDR3 DNA reads TGTGCCAGCAGCTTTGGAAGGGGACAGGAGGGCACAGATACGCAGTATTTT.

V is TRBV7-2 and J is TRBJ1-6; possibly TRBD1 for D (5 bases). Deletions cut 6 bases from V and 0 bases from J, with 9 bases between. Germline CDR1 and CDR2: SGHTA and FQGNSA. The CDR3 is made up of 15 amino acids. The CDR3 region is CASSFDSSYNSPLHF. DNA of the CDR3: TGTGCCAGCAGTTTCGACAGCTCCTATAATTCACCCCTCCACTTT.

The gene calls are TRBV21-1 and TRBJ2-1; the table's TRBD1 call for D was not verified on the DNA. TRBV21-1 is given as a pseudogene. This CDR3 is 16 amino acids long. The CDR3 loop is CASRKEGGSGHNEQFF. In nucleotides, the CDR3 is TGTGCCAGCAGGAAAGAAGGGGGATCGGGGCACAATGAGCAGTTCTTC.

The V gene is TRBV2, the J gene TRBJ2-4, with 8 bases aligning to TRBD1. CDR1 and CDR2 from the germline V gene are SNHLY and FYNNEI. J lost 5 bases, V lost 4 bases, and 7 bases had no gene match. The CDR3 has 15 residues. The CDR3 sequence: CASSGVGGQENIQYF. The CDR3 coding sequence is TGTGCCAGCAGTGGGGTAGGGGGACAGGAAAACATTCAGTACTTC.

The CDR3 nucleotides read TGTGCCAGTAGTATTGATGGGACAGGGATCTCTCCGCAGTATTTT. Translating it yields CASSIDGTGISPQYF. The chain joins TRBV19 to TRBJ2-3; 9 nucleotides line up with TRBD1. The length of the CDR3 is 15 residues. The ends lost 3 bases at V and 10 bases at J; junction bases unmatched: 11. Germline-derived CDR1 and CDR2 are LNHDA and SQIVND (reference sequence).

V and J are TRBV5-8 and TRBJ1-5; D gene uncertain. This CDR3 is built from 16 residues. From germline, CDR1 is SGHTS and CDR2 YDEGEE. V was cut by 0 bases and J by 0 bases, with 10 bases left in between. For the CDR3, the DNA is TGTGCCAGCAGCTTGGACCTAGAGCCTAGCAATCAGCCCCAGCATTTT. Encoded protein: CASSLDLEPSNQPQHF.

The chain carries TRBV6-5 and TRBJ1-4; D gene uncertain. V shed 7 bases and J shed 0 bases, with 9 bases lying between them. The germline gives CDR1 MNHEY, CDR2 SVGAGI. The CDR3 covers 14 residues. CDR3 in DNA: TGTGCCAGCACGACGGGAACAACTAATGAAAAACTGTTTTTT. Protein: CASTTGTTNEKLFF.